These 14 T cell receptor beta chains share one sample of origin, sequenced in a study of cytomegalovirus exposure and HLA in healthy donors. 13 Jbeta primers and 60 Vbeta primers were used for the PCR. TCRdb's table, derived via immunoSEQ multiplex PCR, lists solely in-frame clones and lacks some. The sample has around 67,000 clones; 55% to 70% are singletons. The source material was PBMCs. All receptors derive from a woman between 50 and 59 years old in good health and CMV-seronegative.

The V call is TRBV5-1, the J call TRBJ2-1, with 10 nucleotides matching TRBD2. The CDR3 is made up of 15 amino acids. The V gene end was trimmed by 1 base and the J gene end by 4 bases; junction bases not matched to a gene: 2. Germline-derived CDR1 and CDR2 are SGHRS and YFSETQ. Here the CDR3 DNA reads TGCGCCAGCAGCTTGACTAGCGGGGTTTACAATGAGCAGTTCTTC. Protein product: CASSLTSGVYNEQFF.

The chain uses TRBV6-5 and TRBJ1-1; D perhaps matches TRBD1 (6 bases). This CDR3 comprises 14 residues. Trimming shortened V by 6 bases and J by 3 bases, and 14 bases separated the two germline ends. Germline V gives CDR1 MNHEY, CDR2 SVGAGI. CDR3 sequence reads: CASRGDRPYTEAFF. In DNA, the CDR3 is TGTGCCAGCAGGGGAGACAGGCCTTACACTGAAGCTTTCTTT.

The V call is TRBV28, the J call TRBJ1-1; 9 bases map to TRBD1. This CDR3 has 15 residues. The germline V gene encodes CDR1 MDHEN and CDR2 SYDVKM. J gave up 4 bases and V 8 bases, and 11 bases lay outside the gene matches. Written as DNA, the CDR3 is TGTGCCAGCTCACGAGGGGACAGGGAGGGCACTGAAGCTTTCTTT. This sequence encodes CASSRGDREGTEAFF.

The sample holds a few counts of this clone. The J gene is TRBJ1-2, the V gene TRBV27; the D gene is possibly TRBD1 (5 bases). The germline gives CDR1 MNHEY, CDR2 SMNVEV (reference sequence). This CDR3 has 14 amino acids. Trimming pared 6 bases from V and 4 bases from J, leaving 15 bases between. Here the CDR3 reads CASSLSQGGYGYTF. CDR3 nucleotides: TGTGCCAGCAGCCTATCCCAGGGAGGCTATGGCTACACCTTC.

The V gene is TRBV21-1, the J gene TRBJ1-2; whether TRBD1, the table's D call, matches the DNA was not checked. TRBV21-1 counts as a pseudogene. The CDR3 has 14 amino acids. In nucleotides, the CDR3 is TGTGCCAGCACCGGACAGGGGCTACTTTATGGCTACACCTTC. Translation gives CASTGQGLLYGYTF.

The chain combines TRBV28 with TRBJ1-2; 8 bases match TRBD1. Trimming cost V 6 bases and J 4 bases; bases outside gene matches: 16. This CDR3 has 17 amino acids. Germline CDR1 is MDHEN and CDR2 is SYDVKM. CDR3 DNA sequence: TGTGCCAGCAGCCGGGACAGGATCCGGGGCCCATCCTATGGCTACACCTTC. It encodes CASSRDRIRGPSYGYTF.

This clone showed up just once. Other DNA sequences of this sample code for an identical CDR3. The chain couples TRBV29-1 to TRBJ1-1; 7 bases match TRBD1. This CDR3 spans 13 amino acids. The V gene's germline CDR1 is SQVTM and CDR2 ANQGSEA. Trimming at V came to 6 bases and at J to 2 bases, leaving 6 bases not matched to a gene. The CDR3 DNA reads TGCAGCGTGGCGGGACAGCAAAACACTGAAGCTTTCTTT. Amino acid sequence: CSVAGQQNTEAFF.

V usage is TRBV5-1 and J usage is TRBJ2-7, with D tentatively TRBD2 (5 bases). The CDR3 covers 14 residues. Germline V lookup: CDR1 SGHRS, CDR2 YFSETQ. V was pared by 0 bases and J by 2 bases, with 9 bases between. CDR3: CASSLVPGTYEQYF. The CDR3 DNA reads as TGCGCCAGCAGCTTGGTTCCGGGGACCTACGAGCAGTACTTC.

The V gene is TRBV2, the J gene TRBJ1-2; a weak D match, TRBD1 (5 bases). There are 13 residues in the CDR3. Trimming stripped 4 bases from V and 5 bases from J, with 11 bases between. The V gene's germline CDR1 is SNHLY and CDR2 FYNNEI. The CDR3 bases are TGTGCCAGCAGTGGTGACGGGGGGTATGGCTACACCTTC. Protein product: CASSGDGGYGYTF.

The chain links TRBV6-1 to TRBJ1-1; D gene ambiguous. The CDR3 contains 15 residues. Germline V lookup: CDR1 MNHNS, CDR2 SASEGT. The V end was cut by 2 bases, the J end by 0 bases, with 10 bases between. The CDR3 reads CASSESPEMNTEAFF. The CDR3 coding sequence is TGTGCCAGCAGTGAAAGTCCAGAAATGAACACTGAAGCTTTCTTT.

This clone has at least ten counts. The chain recombines TRBV5-5 with TRBJ2-1; D is perhaps TRBD2 (6 bases). This CDR3 contains 15 residues. The germline gives CDR1 SGHKS, CDR2 YYEKEE (reference sequence). V dropped 7 bases and J dropped 1 base, with 15 bases sitting between them. The CDR3: CASSESGVSYNEQFF. The CDR3 DNA reads as TGTGCCAGCTCCGAATCGGGAGTGTCCTACAATGAGCAGTTCTTC.

This sequence joins TRBV5-1 and TRBJ2-7; 7 nucleotides agree with TRBD1. The CDR3 covers 16 residues. Germline CDR1 reads SGHRS; CDR2 reads YFSETQ. The V and J ends lost 4 bases and 1 base, in that order; junction bases with no gene match: 11. The CDR3 loop is CASSPLGQDASYEQYF. The CDR3 coding sequence is TGCGCCAGCAGCCCCCTCGGACAGGATGCATCCTACGAGCAGTACTTC.

This clone was observed a handful of times. This chain joins TRBV5-4 and TRBJ2-1, with 9 nucleotides matching TRBD2. CDR1 and CDR2 from the germline V gene are SGHNT and YYREEE (reference sequence). This CDR3 is 16 amino acids long. The V gene end was trimmed by 4 bases and the J gene end by 8 bases; junction bases not matched to a gene: 13. The CDR3 nucleotides are TGTGCCAGCAGCACGAGGGCGGGAGGGCCGATTGATGAGCAGTTCTTC. This codes for CASSTRAGGPIDEQFF. The full variable domain, completed using reference TRBV5-4 and TRBJ2-1, is ETGVTQSPTHLIKTRGQQVTLRCSSQSGHNTVSWYQQALGQGPQFIFQYYREEENGRGNFPPRFSGLQFPNYSSELNVNALELDDSALYLCASSTRAGGPIDEQFFGPGTRLTVL.

This chain uses TRBV5-6 with TRBJ2-5; possibly TRBD2 for D (5 bases). Trimming shortened V by 7 bases and J by 1 base, and 8 bases separated the two germline ends. Germline V gene lookup returns CDR1 SGHDT and CDR2 YYEEEE. There are 12 residues in the CDR3. Here the CDR3 reads CASWRTQETQYF. In DNA, the CDR3 is TGTGCCAGCTGGAGGACCCAAGAGACCCAGTACTTC.